A selection of T cell receptor beta chains follows, all from one sample in a study of blood T cell repertoires in COVID-19. Profiling relied on immunoSEQ multiplex PCR, and the TCRdb table lists in-frame clones only, not all of them. The sample contains under 40,000 clones, over 90% of which appear only once. The specimen was peripheral blood. Receptors were obtained from a human donor in a cohort sampled during active COVID-19. Both conserved end residues are trimmed from each CDR3. Clone size is not always given. Where it is, it says once, few, many or a class for expanded clones.

j_call: TRBJ2-3; clone_size: -; v_call: TRBV28; cdr3_aa: ASTEGSTDTQY
j_call: TRBJ2-7; clone_size: -; v_call: TRBV5-1; cdr3_aa: ASSWEGRGYEQY
j_call: TRBJ2-7; clone_size: -; v_call: TRBV11-2; cdr3_aa: ASRPGQLSYEQY
j_call: TRBJ1-3; clone_size: -; v_call: TRBV3-1/TRBV3-2; cdr3_aa: ASSLSQGAGNTIY
j_call: TRBJ1-1; clone_size: -; v_call: TRBV5-6; cdr3_aa: ASSHRQVNTEAF
j_call: TRBJ1-4; clone_size: -; v_call: TRBV11-2; cdr3_aa: ASSLDRTVFNEKLF
j_call: TRBJ2-7; clone_size: -; v_call: TRBV3-1/TRBV3-2; cdr3_aa: ASSQEYLRDYEQY
j_call: TRBJ1-1; clone_size: -; v_call: TRBV18; cdr3_aa: ASSPFANQGVNTEAF
j_call: TRBJ2-3; clone_size: -; v_call: TRBV7-9; cdr3_aa: ASSLFVVLAGAGDTQY
j_call: TRBJ2-2; clone_size: -; v_call: TRBV18; cdr3_aa: ASSPRTSGRTTGELF
j_call: TRBJ1-1; clone_size: -; v_call: TRBV28; cdr3_aa: ASSLYSLNTEAF
j_call: TRBJ2-6; clone_size: -; v_call: TRBV15; cdr3_aa: ATSSILAGANVLT
j_call: TRBJ1-2; clone_size: -; v_call: TRBV5-1; cdr3_aa: ASSLFGRGPGYT
j_call: TRBJ1-5; clone_size: -; v_call: TRBV10-3; cdr3_aa: AISDPVGQGRTQPQH
j_call: TRBJ2-7; clone_size: once; v_call: TRBV29-1; cdr3_aa: SVVVRSSYEQY
j_call: TRBJ2-2; clone_size: once; v_call: TRBV15; cdr3_aa: ATSVNGANTGELF
j_call: TRBJ2-1; clone_size: once; v_call: TRBV11-2; cdr3_aa: ASSLVAGGYHNEQF
j_call: TRBJ2-7; clone_size: -; v_call: TRBV7-8; cdr3_aa: ASSLIAGGDEQY